Shown below are 32 T cell receptor beta chains from a single sample sequenced in a study of blood T cells in healthy people across ages (dated by TCRdb to between 2014 and 2016). The library was obtained by 5' RACE. The sequencer was an Illumina HiSeq 2500. The second PCR ran for roughly 7 to 11 cycles and used a J-beta primer mix along with a sample-barcoded 5' primer. The raw public data were reprocessed by TCRdb itself: fastp quality trimming at Q25, MiXCR clonotype calling, in-frame beta chains only. Rows matching on CDR3 protein sequence are summarized as one entry with the most common DNA and genes. The sample table shows roughly 800,000 distinct CDR3 sequences, and 58% are seen once. The ten most abundant clones make up about 20% of the sample. Sequencing used blood. Receptors originate from a man younger than 45 in good health.

This clonotype was counted ten times or more. CDR3 protein: CASSLGGGSYNEQFF. CDR3 DNA: TGCGCCAGCAGCTTGGGCGGGGGATCCTACAATGAGCAGTTCTTC. V gene TRBV5-1 combines with J gene TRBJ2-1, with TRBD2 matching over 7 bases. The CDR3 extends over 15 amino acids. J gave up 1 base and V 0 bases, and 1 base lay outside the gene matches. CDR1 is SGHRS and CDR2 is YFSETQ in the germline V gene.

V and J are TRBV20-1 and TRBJ2-3; D gene uncertain. V gave up 5 bases and J gave up 1 base, with 7 bases separating them. Germline CDR1 is DFQATT and CDR2 is SNEGSKA (reference sequence). The CDR3 has 12 amino acids. This CDR3 is CSASSRTDTQYF. CDR3 sequence (DNA): TGCAGTGCTTCCTCCCGCACAGATACGCAGTATTTT.

This rearrangement joins TRBV4-1 to TRBJ2-7; D is possibly TRBD1 or TRBD2 (6 bases each). This CDR3 comprises 15 residues. Germline V gene sequence: CDR1 MGHRA, CDR2 YSYEKL. V shed 4 bases and J shed 0 bases, with 13 bases lying between them. The CDR3 region is CASSPLGGFSYEQYF. Here the CDR3 DNA reads TGCGCCAGCAGCCCTCTCGGGGGCTTCTCCTACGAGCAGTACTTC.

This chain links TRBV27 with TRBJ2-5; D is possibly TRBD2 (6 bases). This CDR3 contains 14 residues. V was pared by 6 bases and J by 4 bases, with 15 bases between. In germline, CDR1 is MNHEY, CDR2 SMNVEV (reference sequence). The CDR3 DNA reads TGTGCCAGCAGGTCAGGAGGGCGGGGAGAGACCCAGTACTTC. This encodes CASRSGGRGETQYF.

This rearrangement joins TRBV12-3 or TRBV12-4 to TRBJ2-7; 7 positions match TRBD2. V lost 6 bases to trimming and J lost 1 base; unmatched junction nucleotides: 15. CDR3 length equals 17 residues. The CDR3 sequence is CASSRSRGLEPSYEQYF. In DNA, the CDR3 is TGTGCCAGCAGCCGCAGCAGAGGACTAGAACCGTCCTACGAGCAGTACTTC.

The chain uses TRBV4-2 and TRBJ2-7, with TRBD2 identical over 10 bases. Germline CDR1 is LGHNA and CDR2 is YNFKEQ. The CDR3 is 16 amino acids. Trimming took 2 bases from V and 0 from J; bases not matched to a gene: 4. The CDR3 nucleotides read TGTGCCAGCAGCCAAATCACTAGCGGGGACTCCTACGAGCAGTACTTC. This sequence encodes CASSQITSGDSYEQYF.

The chain recombines TRBV6-2 or TRBV6-3 with TRBJ2-7; 7 positions match TRBD2. V shed 5 bases and J 4 bases; nucleotides not matched to a gene: 8. The CDR3 runs to 14 residues. Germline CDR1 reads MNHEY; CDR2 reads SVGEGT. The CDR3 loop reads CASSPGTTQYEQYF. The CDR3 nucleotides read TGTGCCAGCAGTCCTGGGACTACCCAATACGAGCAGTACTTC.

The chain links TRBV4-1 to TRBJ2-6, with 7 bases fitting TRBD2. V lost 1 base, J lost 0 bases, and 9 bases stayed unmatched. The germline V gene encodes CDR1 MGHRA and CDR2 YSYEKL. The CDR3 is 19 amino acids. For the CDR3, the DNA is TGCGCCAGCAGCCAAGGATGGGGGAGGGTGGCCTCTGGGGCCAACGTCCTGACTTTC. Amino acids: CASSQGWGRVASGANVLTF.

V usage is TRBV4-2 and J usage is TRBJ2-7; 9 bases map to TRBD1. CDR3 size: 15 residues. J lost 4 bases, V lost 2 bases, and 6 bases had no gene match. Germline CDR1 is LGHNA and CDR2 is YNFKEQ. CDR3 sequence: CASSQTGTGKYEQYF. CDR3 nucleotides: TGTGCCAGCAGCCAAACCGGGACAGGGAAATACGAGCAGTACTTC.

This clonotype was observed once. The rearrangement joins TRBV28 to TRBJ2-5; TRBD2 agrees at 13 bases. V was pared by 3 bases and J by 5 bases, with 12 bases of the junction left unmatched. Germline-derived CDR1 and CDR2 are MDHEN and SYDVKM. This CDR3 spans 18 amino acids. The CDR3 DNA is TGTGCCAGCAGTTTTGGACTAGCGGGAGAATCATGGCGGGAGACCCAGTACTTC. This translates into CASSFGLAGESWRETQYF.

The gene calls are TRBV28 and TRBJ2-7, with unresolved D. Trimming cost V 3 bases and J 2 bases, with 11 bases left between them. Per the germline V gene, CDR1 is MDHEN and CDR2 is SYDVKM. The CDR3 loop spans 14 amino acids. CDR3 region: CASSLETFPYEQYF. The CDR3 DNA is TGTGCCAGCAGTTTGGAGACTTTTCCCTACGAGCAGTACTTC.

This clonotype was seen only a few times. V and J are TRBV24-1 and TRBJ2-1, with D unclear. Germline CDR1 reads KGHDR; CDR2 reads SFDVKD. The ends were cut back, 2 bases at V and 9 bases at J, with 7 bases in the middle. The CDR3 spans 12 residues. For the CDR3, the DNA is TGTGCCACCAGTGATTATTCTGGTGAGCAGTTCTTC. It yields the protein CATSDYSGEQFF.

The chain uses TRBV20-1 and TRBJ1-1; D is unresolved. CDR3 size: 12 residues. Germline CDR1 reads DFQATT; CDR2 reads SNEGSKA (reference sequence). The CDR3 sequence: CTKMGPNTEAFF. CDR3 DNA: TGCACAAAGATGGGCCCGAACACTGAAGCTTTCTTT.

This sequence joins TRBV25-1 and TRBJ2-5; 9 nucleotides match TRBD1. The J call may be in error: the DNA end matches TRBJ2-7 better. Germline assignment: CDR1 MGHDK and CDR2 SYGVNS. This CDR3 comprises 15 residues. The CDR3 loop is CASSDPRQGDYEQYF. CDR3 nucleotides: TGTGCCAGCAGTGATCCCCGACAGGGGGACTACGAGCAGTACTTC.

A few counts support this clonotype. V usage is TRBV29-1 and J usage is TRBJ2-5; 8 bases fit TRBD2. This CDR3 has 14 amino acids. The germline V gene has CDR1 SQVTM and CDR2 ANQGSEA. Trimming took 4 bases from V and 3 from J; bases not matched to a gene: 7. Here the CDR3 reads CSVVDGRAEETQYF. As DNA, the CDR3 is TGCAGCGTTGTGGACGGGAGGGCCGAAGAGACCCAGTACTTC.

This clonotype was seen a handful of times. J is TRBJ2-3 and V is TRBV5-1; possible D gene TRBD1, 5 bases. V dropped 0 bases and J dropped 4 bases, with 15 bases sitting between them. The CDR3 runs 16 residues. In germline, CDR1 is SGHRS, CDR2 YFSETQ. CDR3 protein: CASSLVGQGSADTQYF. CDR3 DNA sequence: TGCGCCAGCAGCTTGGTCGGCCAGGGATCGGCAGATACGCAGTATTTT.

The genes are TRBV5-1 and TRBJ2-5, with D hard to call. The CDR3 runs 11 residues. Germline V gene lookup returns CDR1 SGHRS and CDR2 YFSETQ. The V end was cut by 2 bases, the J end by 5 bases, with 4 bases between. The CDR3 sequence is CASSFDETQYF. Written as DNA, the CDR3 is TGCGCCAGCAGCTTCGATGAGACCCAGTACTTC.

The rearrangement uses TRBV21-1 and TRBJ2-4; the table assigns TRBD2, which was not confirmed against the DNA. TRBV21-1 is described as a pseudogene. The CDR3 spans 19 residues. The CDR3 nucleotides are TGTGCCAGCAGCAAAGGGAAGACTAGCGGGAGGGCCGCCAAAAACATTCAGTACTTC. Protein product: CASSKGKTSGRAAKNIQYF.

This chain uses TRBV7-2 with TRBJ2-7; 8 bases match TRBD1. The CDR3 is 18 amino acids. Per germline, CDR1 SGHTA and CDR2 FQGNSA. V lost 1 base, J lost 0 bases, and 11 bases stayed unmatched. The CDR3 region is CASSLVGTGPGISYEQYF. The CDR3, as DNA: TGTGCCAGCAGCTTAGTCGGGACAGGTCCAGGAATCTCCTACGAGCAGTACTTC.

The chain carries TRBV2 and TRBJ1-6; possibly TRBD1 for D (5 bases). V lost 4 bases and J lost 0, with 13 bases in between. Looked up from germline, CDR1 is SNHLY and CDR2 is FYNNEI. CDR3 length equals 17 residues. The CDR3 nucleotides read TGTGCCAGCAGTGCAGACAGTAAAAGCTCCTATAATTCACCCCTCCACTTT. It encodes CASSADSKSSYNSPLHF.

About this clonotype: A read error may produce the germline difference seen at one junction end. The V and J genes are TRBV29-1 and TRBJ2-1, with TRBD2 as a possible D gene (6 bases). The germline V gene has CDR1 SQVTM and CDR2 ANQGSEA. The length of the CDR3 is 12 residues. The DNA of the CDR3 is TGCAGCTGGCGGGACTCCTACGATGAGCAGTTCTTC. Amino acids: CSWRDSYDEQFF.

A few counts support this clonotype. The V and J genes are TRBV3-1 and TRBJ2-5; 11 bases align to TRBD2. This CDR3 comprises 15 residues. Germline trimming cut 5 bases from V and 2 bases from J; bases unmatched to any gene: 4. The germline gives CDR1 LGHDT, CDR2 YNNKEL (reference sequence). The CDR3 spells CASSNPSGGQETQYF. CDR3 nucleotide sequence: TGTGCCAGCAGCAATCCTAGCGGGGGGCAAGAGACCCAGTACTTC.

This chain uses TRBV28 with TRBJ2-7; TRBD1 agrees at 9 bases. The CDR3 length is 16 residues. CDR1 is MDHEN, CDR2 SYDVKM, per germline. Trimming at V came to 1 base and at J to 5 bases, leaving 9 bases not matched to a gene. In nucleotides, the CDR3 is TGTGCCAGCAGTTTATACCGAAGGGACAGGGACCACGAGCAGTACTTC. It specifies CASSLYRRDRDHEQYF.

This chain joins TRBV24-1 and TRBJ2-7; D call uncertain. With 9 bases removed from V and 3 bases from J, the gap between germline ends came to 29 bases. Germline CDR1 reads KGHDR; CDR2 reads SFDVKD. The CDR3 is 18 amino acids. CDR3 in DNA: TGTGCCACCGATAGGAAATGGAACACGCCGGGTCCCTACTACGAGCAGTACTTC. This sequence encodes CATDRKWNTPGPYYEQYF.

The chain carries TRBV25-1 and TRBJ2-5; TRBD2 agrees at 10 bases. The CDR3 covers 18 residues. V lost 8 bases, J lost 5 bases, and 20 bases stayed unmatched. Germline V lookup: CDR1 MGHDK, CDR2 SYGVNS. CDR3 loop: CASAPWLAGAFLWETQYF. CDR3 bases: TGTGCCAGCGCCCCGTGGCTAGCGGGAGCTTTTTTGTGGGAGACCCAGTACTTC.

The chain uses TRBV2 and TRBJ2-1; D is unresolved. The CDR3 runs 11 residues. V was shortened by 2 bases and J by 9 bases, with 5 bases between the two germline ends. Germline lookup yields CDR1 SNHLY and CDR2 FYNNEI. DNA of the CDR3: TGTGCCAGCAGTGAAACCAGTGAGCAGTTCTTC. Its protein product is CASSETSEQFF.

The rearrangement uses TRBV28 and TRBJ1-1; the D is unclear. Germline CDR1 and CDR2: MDHEN and SYDVKM. The CDR3 is 13 residues long. V was shortened by 3 bases and J by 5 bases, with 10 bases between the two germline ends. CDR3 sequence: CASSFFLGTEAFF. In DNA, the CDR3 is TGTGCCAGCAGTTTTTTTCTCGGGACTGAAGCTTTCTTT.

The chain employs TRBV5-1 and TRBJ1-1; D remains unclear. The V gene's germline CDR1 is SGHRS and CDR2 YFSETQ. This CDR3 region has 13 residues. V was cut by 0 bases and J by 4 bases, with 7 bases left in between. CDR3 residues: CASSLATSTEAFF. CDR3 DNA sequence: TGCGCCAGCAGCTTGGCCACCAGCACTGAAGCTTTCTTT.

This chain uses TRBV7-2 with TRBJ2-4, with TRBD2 matching 11 bases. The V gene end was trimmed by 1 base and the J gene end by 1 base; junction bases not matched to a gene: 6. The CDR3 runs 18 residues. Germline values: CDR1 SGHTA, CDR2 FQGNSA. The CDR3 reads CASSLGLAGKRAKNIQYF. Here the CDR3 DNA reads TGTGCCAGCAGCTTAGGACTAGCGGGGAAGAGGGCCAAAAACATTCAGTACTTC. The full variable domain, rest sourced from reference TRBV7-2 and TRBJ2-4, is GAGVSQSPSNKVTEKGKDVELRCDPISGHTALYWYRQSLGQGLEFLIYFQGNSAPDKSGLPSDRFSAERTGGSVSTLTIQRTQQEDSAVYLCASSLGLAGKRAKNIQYFGAGTRLSVL.

The rearrangement links TRBV20-1 to TRBJ1-4; no clear D gene. This CDR3 has 13 amino acids. In germline, CDR1 is DFQATT, CDR2 SNEGSKA (reference sequence). Trimming cost V 3 bases and J 3 bases, with 8 bases left between them. For the CDR3, the DNA is TGCAGTGCTAGCCATGGGTCTAATGAAAAACTGTTTTTT. This codes for CSASHGSNEKLFF.

The sample holds a few counts of this clonotype. The chain links TRBV29-1 to TRBJ1-1; 9 bases fit TRBD1. This CDR3 has 14 amino acids. Germline V gene lookup returns CDR1 SQVTM and CDR2 ANQGSEA. The ends lost 3 bases at V and 5 bases at J; junction bases unmatched: 7. CDR3 sequence (DNA): TGCAGCGTTGATTACCAGACAGGGGGAACTGAAGCTTTCTTT. Protein sequence: CSVDYQTGGTEAFF. The whole variable domain, remainder taken from reference TRBV29-1 and TRBJ1-1, is SAVISQKPSRDICQRGTSLTIQCQVDSQVTMMFWYRQQPGQSLTLIATANQGSEATYESGFVIDKFPISRPNLTFSTLTVSNMSPEDSSIYLCSVDYQTGGTEAFFGQGTRLTVV.

The genes are TRBV3-1 and TRBJ2-6; 9 bases fit TRBD1. V lost 4 bases and J lost 1; bases outside the gene matches: 5. This CDR3 comprises 17 residues. Germline V gives CDR1 LGHDT, CDR2 YNNKEL (reference sequence). CDR3 residues: CASSRLGQGSGANVLTF. CDR3 DNA: TGTGCCAGCAGCCGCCTGGGACAGGGTTCTGGGGCCAACGTCCTGACTTTC.